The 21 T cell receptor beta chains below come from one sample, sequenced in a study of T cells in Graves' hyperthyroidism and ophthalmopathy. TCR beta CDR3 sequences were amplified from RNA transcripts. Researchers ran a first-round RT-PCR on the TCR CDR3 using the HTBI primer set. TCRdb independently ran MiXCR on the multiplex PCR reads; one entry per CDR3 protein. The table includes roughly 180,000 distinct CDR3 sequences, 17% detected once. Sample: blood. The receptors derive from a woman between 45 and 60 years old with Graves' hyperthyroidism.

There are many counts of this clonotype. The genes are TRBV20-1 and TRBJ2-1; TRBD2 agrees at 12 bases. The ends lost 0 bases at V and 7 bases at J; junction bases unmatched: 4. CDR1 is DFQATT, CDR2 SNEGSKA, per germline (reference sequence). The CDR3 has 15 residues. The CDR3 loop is CSAREQLAGGNEQFF. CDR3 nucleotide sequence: TGCAGTGCTAGAGAACAACTAGCGGGGGGTAATGAGCAGTTCTTC.

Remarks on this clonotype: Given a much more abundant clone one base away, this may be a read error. CDR3 loop: CASMGAGYEQYF. The CDR3 DNA follows: TGTGCCAGTATGGGGGCGGGCTACGAGCAGTACTTC. V and J are TRBV2 and TRBJ2-7, with D perhaps matching TRBD1 (6 bases). With 9 bases removed from V and 3 bases from J, the gap between germline ends came to 12 bases. The CDR3 is 12 residues long. The V gene's germline CDR1 is SNHLY and CDR2 FYNNEI.

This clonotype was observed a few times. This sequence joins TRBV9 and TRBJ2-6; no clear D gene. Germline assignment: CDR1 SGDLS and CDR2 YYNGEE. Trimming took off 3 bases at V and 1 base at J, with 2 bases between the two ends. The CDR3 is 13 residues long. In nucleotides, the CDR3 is TGTGCCAGCAGCGGATCTGGGGCCAACGTCCTGACTTTC. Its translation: CASSGSGANVLTF.

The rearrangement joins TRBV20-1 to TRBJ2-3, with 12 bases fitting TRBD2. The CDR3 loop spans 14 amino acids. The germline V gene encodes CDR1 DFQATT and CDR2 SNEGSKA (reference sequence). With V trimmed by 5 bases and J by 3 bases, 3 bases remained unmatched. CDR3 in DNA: TGCAGTGCTGTTGGACTAGCGGGAACAGATACGCAGTATTTT. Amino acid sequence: CSAVGLAGTDTQYF.

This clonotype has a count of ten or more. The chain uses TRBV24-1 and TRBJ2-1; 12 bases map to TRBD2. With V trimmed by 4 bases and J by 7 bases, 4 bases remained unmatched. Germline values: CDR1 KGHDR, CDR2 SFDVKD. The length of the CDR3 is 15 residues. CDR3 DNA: TGTGCCACCAGTGACCCAACTAGCGGGGGGAATGAGCAGTTCTTC. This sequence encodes CATSDPTSGGNEQFF.

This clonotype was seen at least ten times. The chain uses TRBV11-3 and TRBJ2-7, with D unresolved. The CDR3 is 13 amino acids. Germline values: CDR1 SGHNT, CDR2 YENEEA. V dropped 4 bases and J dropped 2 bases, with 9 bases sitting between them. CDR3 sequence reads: CASSSGTPYEQYF. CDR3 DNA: TGTGCCAGCAGCTCCGGAACTCCCTACGAGCAGTACTTC. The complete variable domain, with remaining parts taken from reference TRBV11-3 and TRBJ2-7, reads EAGVVQSPRYKIIEKKQPVAFWCNPISGHNTLYWYLQNLGQGPELLIRYENEEAVDDSQLPKDRFSAERLKGVDSTLKIQPAELGDSAVYLCASSSGTPYEQYFGPGTRLTVT.

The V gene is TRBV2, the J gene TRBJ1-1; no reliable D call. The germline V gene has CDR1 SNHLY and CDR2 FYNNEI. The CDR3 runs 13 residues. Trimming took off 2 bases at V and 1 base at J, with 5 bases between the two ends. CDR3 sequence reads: CASSEISNTEAFF. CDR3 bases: TGTGCCAGCAGTGAAATTTCGAACACTGAAGCTTTCTTT.

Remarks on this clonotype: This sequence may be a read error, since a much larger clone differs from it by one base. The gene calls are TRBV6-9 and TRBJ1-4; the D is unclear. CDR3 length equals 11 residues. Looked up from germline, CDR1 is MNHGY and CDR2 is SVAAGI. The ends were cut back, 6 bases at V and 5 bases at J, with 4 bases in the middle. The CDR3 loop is CASRLNEKLFF. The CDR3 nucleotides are TGTGCCAGCAGGTTAAATGAAAAACTGTTTTTT.

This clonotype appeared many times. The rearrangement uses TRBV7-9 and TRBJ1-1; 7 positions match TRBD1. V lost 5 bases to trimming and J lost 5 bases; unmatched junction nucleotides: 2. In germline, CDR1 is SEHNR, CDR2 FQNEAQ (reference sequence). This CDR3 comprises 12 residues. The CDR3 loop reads CASSDRDTEAFF. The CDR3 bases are TGTGCCAGCAGCGACAGGGATACTGAAGCTTTCTTT.

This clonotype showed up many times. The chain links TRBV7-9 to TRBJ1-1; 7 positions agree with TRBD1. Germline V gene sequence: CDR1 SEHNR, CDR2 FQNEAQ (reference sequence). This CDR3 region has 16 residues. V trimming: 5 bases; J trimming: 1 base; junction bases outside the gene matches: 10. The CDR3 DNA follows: TGTGCCAGCAGCCCTCCTAACACAGGGGCGAACACTGAAGCTTTCTTT. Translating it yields CASSPPNTGANTEAFF.

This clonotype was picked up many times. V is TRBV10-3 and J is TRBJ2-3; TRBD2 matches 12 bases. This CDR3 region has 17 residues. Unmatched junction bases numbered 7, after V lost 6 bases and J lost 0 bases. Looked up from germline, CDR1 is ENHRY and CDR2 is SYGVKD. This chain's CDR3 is CAIRPGLAGRSTDTQYF. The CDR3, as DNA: TGTGCCATCAGGCCGGGACTAGCGGGCCGCAGCACAGATACGCAGTATTTT.

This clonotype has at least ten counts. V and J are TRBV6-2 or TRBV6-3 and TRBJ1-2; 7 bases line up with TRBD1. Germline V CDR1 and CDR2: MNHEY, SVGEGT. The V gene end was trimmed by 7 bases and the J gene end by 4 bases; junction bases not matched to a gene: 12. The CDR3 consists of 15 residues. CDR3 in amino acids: CASNDRDAPFYGYTF. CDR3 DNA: TGTGCCAGCAATGACAGGGATGCTCCCTTCTATGGCTACACCTTC.

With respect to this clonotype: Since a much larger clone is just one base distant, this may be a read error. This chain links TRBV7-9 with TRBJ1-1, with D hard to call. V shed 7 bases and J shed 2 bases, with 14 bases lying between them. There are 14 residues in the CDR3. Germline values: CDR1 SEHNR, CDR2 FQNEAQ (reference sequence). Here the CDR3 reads CASIQYKVNTEAFF. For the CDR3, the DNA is TGTGCCAGCATCCAGTATAAGGTTAACACTGAAGCTTTCTTT.

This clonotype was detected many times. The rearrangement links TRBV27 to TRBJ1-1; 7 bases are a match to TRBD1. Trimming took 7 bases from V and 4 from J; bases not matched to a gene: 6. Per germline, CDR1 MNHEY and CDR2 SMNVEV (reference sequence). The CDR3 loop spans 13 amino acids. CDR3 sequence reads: CASKRQGGTEAFF. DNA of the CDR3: TGTGCCAGCAAACGACAGGGAGGCACTGAAGCTTTCTTT.

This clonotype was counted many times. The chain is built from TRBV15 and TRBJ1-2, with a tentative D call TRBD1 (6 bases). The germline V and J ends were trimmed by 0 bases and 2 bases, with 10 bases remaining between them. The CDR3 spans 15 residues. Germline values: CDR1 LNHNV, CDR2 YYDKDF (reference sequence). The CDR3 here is CATSRDRTANYGYTF. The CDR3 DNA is TGTGCCACCAGCAGAGATAGGACAGCAAACTATGGCTACACCTTC.

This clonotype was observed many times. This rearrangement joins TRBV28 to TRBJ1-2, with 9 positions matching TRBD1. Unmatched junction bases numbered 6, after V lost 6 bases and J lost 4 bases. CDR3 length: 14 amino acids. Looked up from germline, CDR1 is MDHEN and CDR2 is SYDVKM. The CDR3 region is CASRGRGQGYGYTF. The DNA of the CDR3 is TGTGCCAGCAGGGGCAGGGGACAGGGCTATGGCTACACCTTC.

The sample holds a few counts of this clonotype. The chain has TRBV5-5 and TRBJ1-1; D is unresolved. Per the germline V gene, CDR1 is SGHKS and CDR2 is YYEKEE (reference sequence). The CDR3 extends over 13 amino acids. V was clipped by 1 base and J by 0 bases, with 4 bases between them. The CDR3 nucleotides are TGTGCCAGCAGCTTGTGGCTGAACACTGAAGCTTTCTTT. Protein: CASSLWLNTEAFF.

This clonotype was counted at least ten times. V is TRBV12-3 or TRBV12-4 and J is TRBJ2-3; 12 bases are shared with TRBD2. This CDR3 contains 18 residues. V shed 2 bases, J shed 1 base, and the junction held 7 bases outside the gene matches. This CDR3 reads CASSLRLAGGHGTDTQYF. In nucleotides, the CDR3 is TGTGCCAGCAGTTTAAGGCTAGCGGGGGGGCATGGCACAGATACGCAGTATTTT.

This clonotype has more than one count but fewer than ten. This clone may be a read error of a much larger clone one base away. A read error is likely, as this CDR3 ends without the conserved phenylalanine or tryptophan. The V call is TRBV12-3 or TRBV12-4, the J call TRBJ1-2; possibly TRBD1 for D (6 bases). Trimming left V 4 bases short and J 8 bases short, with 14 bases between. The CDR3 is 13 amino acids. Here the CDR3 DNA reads TGTGCCAGCAGTTGGACAGCCCTCGTAGGCTACACCCTC. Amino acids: CASSWTALVGYTL.

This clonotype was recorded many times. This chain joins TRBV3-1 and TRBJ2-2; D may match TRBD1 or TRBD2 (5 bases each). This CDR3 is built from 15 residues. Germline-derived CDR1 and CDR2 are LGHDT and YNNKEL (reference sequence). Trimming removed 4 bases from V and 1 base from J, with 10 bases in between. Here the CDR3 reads CASSRQGRNTGELFF. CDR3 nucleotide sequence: TGTGCCAGCAGCCGCCAGGGACGGAACACCGGGGAGCTGTTTTTT.

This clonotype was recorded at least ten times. The CDR3 sequence is CASGLGGGTDTQYF. The CDR3, as DNA: TGTGCTAGTGGTTTGGGTGGGGGCACAGATACGCAGTATTTT. The chain recombines TRBV12-5 with TRBJ2-3; D ambiguous. The CDR3 runs to 14 residues. Trimming pared 1 base from V and 1 base from J, leaving 6 bases between. Germline V gene sequence: CDR1 LGHNT, CDR2 FRNRAP.